The T cell receptor (beta chain) described here comes from a study of beta chain features in type 1 diabetes. Turning to the study itself: Sorted cells numbering approximately 110,000,000 were examined across all samples. Whole-study results and caveats: Within the patient group, naive, central memory and Treg TCRB repertoires appeared more similar to each other than within healthy donors. The VDJ junctions of type 1 diabetes patients carried fewer insertions and more deletions. All four CD4+ subsets from Type 1 diabetes patients carried moderately but significantly shorter TCRB CDR3s.

This clone was counted only a few times. The target antigen is unknown. Heparinised blood was drawn once per donor, averaging approximately 100 mL. Expressed TCRB transcripts got sequenced, as all isolated RNA was reverse transcribed. Assay: immunoSEQ multiplex PCR; the TCRdb copy retains only in-frame clones and omits some. This table holds around 300,000 clones, roughly 15% found once. Germline assignment: CDR1 SGHAT and CDR2 FQNNGV. The CDR3 extends over 14 amino acids. V lost 5 bases and J 4 bases, leaving 15 bases between the germline ends. Sequenced material: naive CD4+ T cells from blood. This receptor was obtained from a man in his late teens or twenties with type 1 diabetes. This chain uses TRBV11-2 with TRBJ2-7; D perhaps matches TRBD1 (6 bases). The CDR3 is CASSQLIRGYEQYF. In DNA, the CDR3 is TGTGCCAGCAGCCAATTAATCAGGGGTTACGAGCAGTACTTC.